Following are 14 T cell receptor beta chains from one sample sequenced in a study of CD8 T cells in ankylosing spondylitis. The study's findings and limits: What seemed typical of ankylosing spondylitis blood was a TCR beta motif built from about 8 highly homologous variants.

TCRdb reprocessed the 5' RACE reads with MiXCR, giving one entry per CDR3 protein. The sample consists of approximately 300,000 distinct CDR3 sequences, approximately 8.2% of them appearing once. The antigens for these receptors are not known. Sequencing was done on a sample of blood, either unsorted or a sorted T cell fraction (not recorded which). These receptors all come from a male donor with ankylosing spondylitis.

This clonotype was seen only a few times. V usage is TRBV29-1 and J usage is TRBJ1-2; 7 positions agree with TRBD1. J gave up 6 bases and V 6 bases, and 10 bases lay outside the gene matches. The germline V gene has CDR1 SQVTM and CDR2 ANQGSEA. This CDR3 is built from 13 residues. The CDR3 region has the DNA TGCAGCGTGGGCCAGGGGGTTGGTGATGGCTACACCTTC. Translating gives CSVGQGVGDGYTF.

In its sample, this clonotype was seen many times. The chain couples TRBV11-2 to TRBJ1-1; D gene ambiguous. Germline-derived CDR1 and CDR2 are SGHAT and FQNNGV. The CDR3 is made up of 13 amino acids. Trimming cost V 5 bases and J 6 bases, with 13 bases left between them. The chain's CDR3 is CASSPSDFAEAFF. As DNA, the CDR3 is TGTGCCAGCAGCCCGTCGGATTTTGCTGAAGCTTTCTTT.

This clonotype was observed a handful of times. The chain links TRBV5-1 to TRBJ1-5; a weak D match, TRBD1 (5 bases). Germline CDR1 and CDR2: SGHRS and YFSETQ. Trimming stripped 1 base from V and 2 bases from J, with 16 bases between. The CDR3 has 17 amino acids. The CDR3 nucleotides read TGCGCCAGCAGCTTGACGCCGGGGACCGGAGGCAATCAGCCCCAGCATTTT. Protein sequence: CASSLTPGTGGNQPQHF.

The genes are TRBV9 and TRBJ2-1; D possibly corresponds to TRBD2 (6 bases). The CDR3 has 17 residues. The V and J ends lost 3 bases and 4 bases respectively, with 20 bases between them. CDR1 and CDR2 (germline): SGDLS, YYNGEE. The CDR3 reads CASSAPKTTSLYNEQFF. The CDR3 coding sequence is TGTGCCAGCAGCGCTCCCAAAACGACTAGTTTATACAATGAGCAGTTCTTC.

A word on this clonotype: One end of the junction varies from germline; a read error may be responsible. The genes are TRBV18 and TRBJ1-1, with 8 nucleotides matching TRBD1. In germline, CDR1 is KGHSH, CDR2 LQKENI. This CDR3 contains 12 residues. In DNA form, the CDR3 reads TGTGCCAGCTCACCCGGACAGGGTGGGTTGGTCTTT. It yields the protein CASSPGQGGLVF.

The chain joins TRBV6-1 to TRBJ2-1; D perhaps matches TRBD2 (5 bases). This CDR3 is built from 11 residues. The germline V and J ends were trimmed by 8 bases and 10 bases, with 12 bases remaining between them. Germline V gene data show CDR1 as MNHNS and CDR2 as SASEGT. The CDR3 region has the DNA TGTGCCAGCGTGGAGGACCGGGAGCAGTTCTTC. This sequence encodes CASVEDREQFF.

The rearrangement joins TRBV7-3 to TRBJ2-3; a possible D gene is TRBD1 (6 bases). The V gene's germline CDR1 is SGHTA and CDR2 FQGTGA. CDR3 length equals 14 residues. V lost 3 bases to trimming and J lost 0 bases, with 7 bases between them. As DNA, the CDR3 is TGTGCCAGCAGCTTGGACAGTAGCACAGATACGCAGTATTTT. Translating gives CASSLDSSTDTQYF.

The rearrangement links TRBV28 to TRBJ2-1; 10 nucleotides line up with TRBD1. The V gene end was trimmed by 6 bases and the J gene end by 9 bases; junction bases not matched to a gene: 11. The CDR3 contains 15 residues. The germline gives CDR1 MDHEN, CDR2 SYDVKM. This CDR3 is CASSPPGTGAIEQFF. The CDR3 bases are TGTGCCAGCAGCCCCCCCGGGACAGGGGCTATTGAGCAGTTCTTC.

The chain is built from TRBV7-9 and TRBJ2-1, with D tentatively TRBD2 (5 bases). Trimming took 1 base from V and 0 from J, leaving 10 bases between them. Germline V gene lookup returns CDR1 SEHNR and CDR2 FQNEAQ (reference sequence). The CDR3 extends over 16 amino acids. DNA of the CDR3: TGTGCCAGCAGCTTAGGTGCGGGCCGCTCCTACAATGAGCAGTTCTTC. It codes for CASSLGAGRSYNEQFF.

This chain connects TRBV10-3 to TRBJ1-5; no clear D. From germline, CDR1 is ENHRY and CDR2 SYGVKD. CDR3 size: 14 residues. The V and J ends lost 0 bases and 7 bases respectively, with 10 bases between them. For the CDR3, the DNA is TGTGCCATCAGTGAGTCGATCAATCCCCAGCCCCAGCATTTT. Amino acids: CAISESINPQPQHF.

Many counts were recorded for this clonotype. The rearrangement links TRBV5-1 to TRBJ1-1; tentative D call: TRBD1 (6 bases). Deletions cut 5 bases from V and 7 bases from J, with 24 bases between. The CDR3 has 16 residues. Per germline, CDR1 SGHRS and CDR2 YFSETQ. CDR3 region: CASRFRDTQLPFEAFF. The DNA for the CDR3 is TGCGCCAGCAGATTCCGGGACACACAACTCCCTTTTGAAGCTTTCTTT.

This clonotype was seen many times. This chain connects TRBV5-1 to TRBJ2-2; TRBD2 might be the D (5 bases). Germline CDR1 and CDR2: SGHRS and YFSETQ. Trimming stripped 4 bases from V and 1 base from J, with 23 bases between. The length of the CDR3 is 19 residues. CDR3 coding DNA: TGCGCCAGCAGCCGTTCCTTCGCGAAAACGACTAAGAACACCGGGGAGCTGTTTTTT. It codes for CASSRSFAKTTKNTGELFF.

CDR3 amino acids: CASSLRLAGMIATQYF. CDR3 coding DNA: TGTGCCAGCAGCTTAAGGCTAGCGGGAATGATTGCTACGCAGTATTTT. The chain links TRBV7-6 to TRBJ2-3; 9 bases fit TRBD2. Germline CDR1 reads SGHVS; CDR2 reads FNYEAQ. CDR3 size: 16 residues. The V segment lost 2 bases and the J segment 8 bases; nucleotides outside the gene matches: 11. Based on the CDR3 plus reference TRBV7-6 and TRBJ2-3, the full variable domain is GAGVSQSPRYKVTKRGQDVALRCDPISGHVSLYWYRQALGQGPEFLTYFNYEAQQDKSGLPNDRFSAERPEGSISTLTIQRTEQRDSAMYRCASSLRLAGMIATQYFGPGTRLTVL.

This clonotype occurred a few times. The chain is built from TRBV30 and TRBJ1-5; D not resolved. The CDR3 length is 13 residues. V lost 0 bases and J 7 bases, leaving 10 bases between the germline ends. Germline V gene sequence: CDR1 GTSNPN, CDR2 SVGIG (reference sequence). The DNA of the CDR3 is TGTGCCTGGAGTGTACGTGGGTTACAGCCCCAGCATTTT. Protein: CAWSVRGLQPQHF. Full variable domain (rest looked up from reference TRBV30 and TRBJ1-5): SQTIHQWPATLVQPVGSPLSLECTVEGTSNPNLYWYRQAAGRGLQLLFYSVGIGQISSEVPQNLSASRPQDRQFILSSKKLLLSDSGFYLCAWSVRGLQPQHFGDGTRLSIL.